The rows below give T cell receptor beta chains drawn from one sample of a study of blood T cell repertoires in COVID-19. Generated by immunoSEQ multiplex PCR, the TCRdb table keeps only in-frame clones and is missing some. This sample carries about 16,000 clones, about 91% of them seen once, and the ten largest clones take 10% to 15%. Sequenced material: peripheral blood. The origin of the receptors is a human donor in a cohort sampled during active COVID-19. Both conserved end residues are part of each CDR3.

cdr3_length | j_call | v_call | cdr3_aa
17 | TRBJ2-5 | TRBV5-1 | CASSQLPGLAVEGTQYF
13 | TRBJ2-7 | TRBV27 | CASSPPGAYEQYF
14 | TRBJ2-7 | TRBV6-5 | CASSSKTGAGEQYF
14 | TRBJ1-2 | TRBV19 | CASSPTGPAYGYTF
16 | TRBJ2-1 | TRBV7-2 | CASRSMRGVNYNEQFF
17 | TRBJ1-1 | TRBV28 | CASSFPFETGMNTEAFF
14 | TRBJ2-3 | TRBV7-9 | CASSLGQGTDTQYF
13 | TRBJ2-5 | TRBV7-9 | CASSLGSQETQYF
15 | TRBJ2-7 | TRBV2 | CASKRTGGESYEQYF
15 | TRBJ1-3 | TRBV19 | CASSRKKQIGNTIYF
13 | TRBJ1-1 | TRBV9 | CASSVDHTREAFF
13 | TRBJ1-4 | TRBV6-5 | CASRTQGGEKLFF
14 | TRBJ2-7 | TRBV9 | CASSVATGGSEQYF
18 | TRBJ2-6 | TRBV7-9 | CASSPWTGFSSGANVLTF
16 | TRBJ1-1 | TRBV7-9 | CATFPTGSTANTEAFF
16 | TRBJ1-2 | TRBV4-3 | CASSQDLGRGLVSYTF
14 | TRBJ2-5 | TRBV7-8 | CASSLATGGKTQYF
14 | TRBJ2-7 | TRBV27 | CASSLGRGLGEQYF
16 | TRBJ2-7 | TRBV7-6 | CASSLVAGTLLREQYF
13 | TRBJ2-3 | TRBV9 | CASSVVNTDTQYF
15 | TRBJ1-1 | TRBV5-1 | CASSLATGANTEAFF
14 | TRBJ1-2 | TRBV7-2 | CASSLQSTNYGYTF
14 | TRBJ2-5 | TRBV24-1 | CATSVSGNQETQYF
15 | TRBJ2-7 | TRBV7-6 | CASSTRGGTRYEQYF
13 | TRBJ1-2 | TRBV19 | CASSIYGPYGYTF
17 | TRBJ2-7 | TRBV21-1 | CASSKLERDREAYEQYF
14 | TRBJ1-6 | TRBV7-2 | CASSLGGAYSPLHF
13 | TRBJ1-2 | TRBV28 | CASSFTANYGYTF
18 | TRBJ1-5 | TRBV19 | CASRNLGGRTVLDQPQHF
12 | TRBJ2-7 | TRBV5-8 | CASSLLGYEQYF
14 | TRBJ1-1 | TRBV28 | CASRTGGGNTEAFF
13 | TRBJ2-7 | TRBV5-1 | CASSLVGTREQYF
12 | TRBJ2-1 | TRBV2 | CASFRTQGLGFF
15 | TRBJ2-3 | TRBV5-4 | CASSMGAGHTDTQYF
15 | TRBJ2-3 | TRBV5-5 | CASSLWAGGTDTQYF
15 | TRBJ2-1 | TRBV4-3 | CASSVQGARLNEQFF
18 | TRBJ2-7 | TRBV7-9 | CASSFRGRTGGGSYEQYF
14 | TRBJ2-7 | TRBV9 | CASSERGQSYEQYF
15 | TRBJ2-7 | TRBV5-4 | CASSLQGPGRSEQYF
15 | TRBJ1-6 | TRBV7-2 | CASSLVGQGGSPLHF
16 | TRBJ2-1 | TRBV21-1 | CASRETSGGPYNEQFF
16 | TRBJ2-7 | TRBV5-1 | CASSRGEDRGLNEQYF
14 | TRBJ2-7 | TRBV5-1 | CASSLGQGAHEQYF
17 | TRBJ1-4 | TRBV5-6 | CASSLGGGFTTNEKLFF
17 | TRBJ2-2 | TRBV6-2/TRBV6-3 | CASSYVSGGGPTGELFF
16 | TRBJ1-5 | TRBV19 | CASRTGLGASNQPQHF
13 | TRBJ2-7 | TRBV10-1 | CASSRGFSYEQYF
14 | TRBJ1-1 | TRBV6-2/TRBV6-3 | CASSYAGENTEAFF
13 | TRBJ1-1 | TRBV13 | CASSSDRDTEAFF
16 | TRBJ2-7 | TRBV10-3 | CAISGSASGVSYEQYF
13 | TRBJ1-2 | TRBV12-3/TRBV12-4 | CASSLDRSYGYTF
15 | TRBJ1-2 | TRBV6-4 | CASSEGPAGSGGYTF
12 | TRBJ2-5 | TRBV28 | CASSTHSETQYF
16 | TRBJ2-7 | TRBV5-1 | CASSIRQGTLSYEQYF
15 | TRBJ2-1 | TRBV27 | CASSLPGQGHNEQFF
14 | TRBJ1-2 | TRBV6-5 | CASSLLIGQGGYTF
13 | TRBJ2-7 | TRBV30 | CAWEAGGLNEQYF